The 19 T cell receptor beta chains below come from one sample, sequenced in a study of radiation and T cells in renal cell carcinoma. Time point denoted: baseline pretreatment blood. Treatment in this sample: 15 Gy SBRT to primary tumor, nephrectomy 4 weeks later. Only in-frame clones appear in the TCRdb table, and some are missing; sequencing was by immunoSEQ multiplex PCR. The sample carries tens of thousands of clones, 82% recorded once. Sequencing was performed on blood, taken from a patient whose treatment included radiotherapy and nephrectomy. Source of these receptors: a man aged 55 to 70 with renal cell carcinoma.

This clone was found once. V gene TRBV15 combines with J gene TRBJ2-5; 9 bases match TRBD1. The length of the CDR3 is 16 residues. Germline V gene lookup returns CDR1 LNHNV and CDR2 YYDKDF (reference sequence). V shed 5 bases, J shed 0 bases, and the junction held 7 bases outside the gene matches. The CDR3 coding sequence is TGTGCCACCAGCGCGTCCGGGACAGGGTACCAAGAGACCCAGTACTTC. This encodes CATSASGTGYQETQYF.

V is TRBV15 and J is TRBJ2-6, with 9 bases fitting TRBD2. Per the germline V gene, CDR1 is LNHNV and CDR2 is YYDKDF (reference sequence). V gave up 2 bases and J gave up 0 bases; unmatched junction bases: 8. This CDR3 contains 19 residues. The CDR3 reads CATSRSRLAEPSGANVLTF. CDR3 DNA sequence: TGTGCCACCAGCAGATCCAGACTAGCGGAACCCTCTGGGGCCAACGTCCTGACTTTC.

This chain uses TRBV5-1 with TRBJ2-3; D assignment may be TRBD1 or TRBD2 (5 bases each). The CDR3 sequence is 16 residues long. Deletions cut 0 bases from V and 4 bases from J, with 15 bases between. Germline CDR1 is SGHRS and CDR2 is YFSETQ. The CDR3 DNA is TGCGCCAGCAGCTTGGATGGCGGAAGAGGGGCAGATACGCAGTATTTT. Translating it yields CASSLDGGRGADTQYF.

This sequence joins TRBV19 and TRBJ2-2; D gene uncertain. This CDR3 is 12 amino acids long. Germline-derived CDR1 and CDR2 are LNHDA and SQIVND (reference sequence). V was shortened by 10 bases and J by 4 bases, with 10 bases between the two germline ends. CDR3: CATAAGTGELFF. CDR3 DNA sequence: TGTGCCACCGCCGCCGGCACCGGGGAGCTGTTTTTT.

This clone was found once. The chain joins TRBV6-1 to TRBJ2-3, with unresolved D. This CDR3 is 13 amino acids long. Deletions cut 4 bases from V and 0 bases from J, with 5 bases between. The V gene's germline CDR1 is MNHNS and CDR2 SASEGT. CDR3 in amino acids: CASSVISTDTQYF. As DNA, the CDR3 is TGTGCCAGCAGTGTCATTAGCACAGATACGCAGTATTTT.

The V call is TRBV7-2, the J call TRBJ2-5; D gene ambiguous. The CDR3 consists of 13 residues. Trimming took off 5 bases at V and 0 bases at J, with 7 bases between the two ends. Germline V gene data show CDR1 as SGHTA and CDR2 as FQGNSA. CDR3 protein: CASSRTYQETQYF. CDR3 DNA sequence: TGTGCCAGCAGCCGCACGTACCAAGAGACCCAGTACTTC.

The V and J genes are TRBV6-1 and TRBJ2-6, with D tentatively TRBD1 (6 bases). The V end was cut by 4 bases, the J end by 2 bases, with 12 bases between. This CDR3 is 16 amino acids long. Germline V CDR1 and CDR2: MNHNS, SASEGT. The CDR3 nucleotides read TGTGCCAGCAGTGTGCCAGGGGCGGCTGGGGCCAACGTCCTGACTTTC. Amino acids: CASSVPGAAGANVLTF.

The chain combines TRBV4-1 with TRBJ2-2, with 7 bases that match TRBD1. CDR1 and CDR2 (germline): MGHRA, YSYEKL. Trimming cost V 0 bases and J 7 bases; bases outside gene matches: 8. This CDR3 has 16 residues. The chain's CDR3 is CASSQERGGANGELFF. DNA of the CDR3: TGCGCCAGCAGCCAAGAAAGAGGGGGCGCGAACGGGGAGCTGTTTTTT.

The V gene is TRBV4-2, the J gene TRBJ1-3, with D possibly being TRBD1 (5 bases). The germline V gene has CDR1 LGHNA and CDR2 YNFKEQ. Trimming left V 5 bases short and J 0 bases short, with 17 bases between. The CDR3 length is 17 residues. CDR3 residues: CASSVGGVPNSGNTIYF. In DNA form, the CDR3 reads TGTGCCAGCAGCGTGGGGGGGGTACCCAACTCTGGAAACACCATATATTTT.

V is TRBV28 and J is TRBJ1-1; weak D call: TRBD1 (5 bases). The CDR3 loop spans 12 amino acids. Trimming removed 6 bases from V and 4 bases from J, with 9 bases in between. Germline CDR1 reads MDHEN; CDR2 reads SYDVKM. The CDR3 DNA reads TGTGCCAGCAGAAAGGGGTCCACTGAAGCTTTCTTT. Its protein product is CASRKGSTEAFF.

The CDR3: CASSTLAEAYNEQFF. The CDR3 coding sequence is TGTGCCAGCAGCACCTTAGCGGAGGCCTACAATGAGCAGTTCTTC. The J gene is TRBJ2-1, the V gene TRBV5-6; possibly TRBD2 for D (6 bases). Trimming pared 4 bases from V and 2 bases from J, leaving 13 bases between. Germline loops: CDR1 SGHDT, CDR2 YYEEEE. The CDR3 sequence is 15 residues long.

This clone is a singleton in its sample. The chain employs TRBV2 and TRBJ2-7; the match to TRBD1 covers 9 bases. The CDR3 totals 14 residues. V shed 5 bases, J shed 4 bases, and the junction held 6 bases outside the gene matches. Per germline, CDR1 SNHLY and CDR2 FYNNEI. CDR3 amino acids: CASSTQGARYEQYF. As DNA, the CDR3 is TGTGCCAGCAGTACACAGGGGGCGCGATACGAGCAGTACTTC.

The V call is TRBV7-9, the J call TRBJ2-7, with D possibly matching TRBD2 (6 bases). Germline V gene sequence: CDR1 SEHNR, CDR2 FQNEAQ (reference sequence). The V gene lost 2 bases and the J gene lost 1 base, with 15 bases spanning the gap. The CDR3 consists of 16 residues. The CDR3, as DNA: TGTGCCAGCAGCTTAATACCGACTAGTCAATCCTACGAGCAGTACTTC. This sequence encodes CASSLIPTSQSYEQYF.

This clone was seen a single time. This chain links TRBV19 with TRBJ1-3, with 10 nucleotides matching TRBD1. This CDR3 is built from 17 residues. CDR1 and CDR2 from the germline V gene are LNHDA and SQIVND (reference sequence). Germline trimming cut 3 bases from V and 1 base from J; bases unmatched to any gene: 6. The CDR3 sequence is CASSIPRQGASGNTIYF. The CDR3 DNA is TGTGCCAGTAGTATCCCTCGACAGGGGGCGTCTGGAAACACCATATATTTT. Based on the CDR3 plus reference TRBV19 and TRBJ1-3, the full variable domain is DGGITQSPKYLFRKEGQNVTLSCEQNLNHDAMYWYRQDPGQGLRLIYYSQIVNDFQKGDIAEGYSVSREKKESFPLTVTSAQKNPTAFYLCASSIPRQGASGNTIYFGEGSWLTVV.

In this sample, this clone is medium-sized. V is TRBV5-6 and J is TRBJ1-1; no reliable D call. Deletions cut 0 bases from V and 4 bases from J, with 7 bases between. The CDR3 runs 13 residues. Germline lookup yields CDR1 SGHDT and CDR2 YYEEEE. CDR3 in DNA: TGTGCCAGCAGCTTGGTGTCAGCCACTGAAGCTTTCTTT. Its translation: CASSLVSATEAFF.

The sample holds a few counts of this clone. The chain couples TRBV7-8 to TRBJ1-1; TRBD1 matches 9 bases. J was trimmed by 7 bases and V by 1 base; bases with no gene match: 1. The CDR3 is 13 amino acids. Germline CDR1 and CDR2: SGHVS and FQNEAQ. The CDR3 bases are TGTGCCAGCAGCTTAGGACAGGGGGTTGAAGCTTTCTTT. This codes for CASSLGQGVEAFF.

The gene calls are TRBV19 and TRBJ2-7, with 7 bases identical to TRBD1. Trimming took 1 base from V and 0 from J; bases not matched to a gene: 3. This CDR3 has 15 residues. Germline V gene lookup returns CDR1 LNHDA and CDR2 SQIVND (reference sequence). CDR3 residues: CASSIAGQTSYEQYF. CDR3 DNA: TGTGCCAGTAGTATAGCGGGACAGACCTCCTACGAGCAGTACTTC.

The genes are TRBV6-1 and TRBJ1-2, with D perhaps matching TRBD1 (5 bases). The germline V gene encodes CDR1 MNHNS and CDR2 SASEGT. The CDR3 consists of 14 residues. V dropped 0 bases and J dropped 8 bases, with 13 bases sitting between them. The CDR3 loop reads CASSEARQGNGYTF. For the CDR3, the DNA is TGTGCCAGCAGTGAAGCGCGGCAGGGAAACGGCTACACCTTC.

The chain links TRBV28 to TRBJ1-4; D unclear. In germline, CDR1 is MDHEN, CDR2 SYDVKM. V was trimmed by 3 bases and J by 8 bases, leaving 13 bases between them. The CDR3 runs to 14 residues. The CDR3 DNA reads as TGTGCCAGCAGTTTTCGGGCAGTCCAAGAAAAACTGTTTTTT. Translation gives CASSFRAVQEKLFF. Together with reference TRBV28 and TRBJ1-4, the CDR3 gives the full variable domain: DVKVTQSSRYLVKRTGEKVFLECVQDMDHENMFWYRQDPGLGLRLIYFSYDVKMKEKGDIPEGYSVSREKKERFSLILESASTNQTSMYLCASSFRAVQEKLFFGSGTQLSVL.